This passage covers 23 T cell receptor beta chains from one sample sequenced in a study of blood T cell repertoires in COVID-19. Data came from immunoSEQ multiplex PCR; TCRdb stores just in-frame clones and leaves some out. The sample has around 230,000 clones, over 85% seen once. Sequenced: PBMCs or T cells enriched from blood (not recorded which). The receptors stem from a woman in her thirties with acute COVID-19.

The chain carries TRBV4-2 and TRBJ2-1; D might be TRBD2 (7 bases). Germline assignment: CDR1 LGHNA and CDR2 YNFKEQ. The CDR3 consists of 14 residues. V lost 3 bases, J lost 8 bases, and 14 bases lay in between. CDR3 DNA: TGTGCCAGCAGCCATACCATAGGGGGGGATGAGCAGTTCTTC. It encodes CASSHTIGGDEQFF.

The rearrangement links TRBV28 to TRBJ1-4; unclear D gene. Germline V gene data show CDR1 as MDHEN and CDR2 as SYDVKM. The CDR3 totals 13 residues. V lost 7 bases, J lost 0 bases, and 6 bases lay in between. The CDR3 DNA sequence: TGTGCCAGCACGGGTGCAACTAATGAAAAACTGTTTTTT. Translating gives CASTGATNEKLFF.

The V call is TRBV9, the J call TRBJ1-1; D remains unclear. Deletions cut 4 bases from V and 1 base from J, with 11 bases between. In germline, CDR1 is SGDLS, CDR2 YYNGEE. There are 14 residues in the CDR3. The CDR3 DNA reads TGTGCCAGCAGCTCAAGACTTACGAACACTGAAGCTTTCTTT. It codes for CASSSRLTNTEAFF.

The chain is built from TRBV7-9 and TRBJ2-7, with TRBD1 matching over 8 bases. There are 15 residues in the CDR3. After removal of 4 bases from V and 3 bases from J, the junction contained 8 bases not matched to a gene. Germline assignment: CDR1 SEHNR and CDR2 FQNEAQ (reference sequence). The CDR3, as DNA: TGTGCCAGCAGCTATGGGGACAGGCCGAGCTACGAGCAGTACTTC. Encoded protein: CASSYGDRPSYEQYF.

The rearrangement joins TRBV10-3 to TRBJ1-1; D is unclear. V was pared by 2 bases and J by 1 base, with 11 bases between. The germline gives CDR1 ENHRY, CDR2 SYGVKD. This CDR3 spans 15 amino acids. This CDR3 is CAISEIGSKNTEAFF. The CDR3 DNA follows: TGTGCCATCAGTGAGATTGGCAGTAAGAACACTGAAGCTTTCTTT.

The chain joins TRBV5-1 to TRBJ2-3; 12 nucleotides match TRBD2. Germline CDR1 SGHRS, CDR2 YFSETQ. CDR3 length equals 16 residues. V was pared by 3 bases and J by 3 bases, with 5 bases of the junction left unmatched. CDR3 sequence reads: CASSWRTSGETDTQYF. Written as DNA, the CDR3 is TGCGCCAGCAGCTGGAGGACTAGCGGGGAAACAGATACGCAGTATTTT.

V gene TRBV4-3 combines with J gene TRBJ2-7; D might be TRBD2 (5 bases). This CDR3 is built from 13 residues. Germline-derived CDR1 and CDR2 are LGHNA and YSLEER. Deletions cut 1 base from V and 7 bases from J, with 11 bases between. In DNA, the CDR3 is TGCGCCAGCAGCCAAGCTACTAGGAGGGAGCAGTACTTC. This sequence encodes CASSQATRREQYF.

The chain carries TRBV7-2 and TRBJ2-7; tentatively, D is TRBD1 (5 bases). Trimming removed 1 base from V and 0 bases from J, with 7 bases in between. This CDR3 is built from 14 residues. The germline CDR1 and CDR2 sequences are SGHTA and FQGNSA. The CDR3 DNA reads TGTGCCAGCAGCTTAGGTACAGGCTCCTACGAGCAGTACTTC. Its translation: CASSLGTGSYEQYF.

The count of this clone is one. V is TRBV6-5 and J is TRBJ2-7; 7 bases map to TRBD1. CDR1 is MNHEY and CDR2 is SVGAGI in the germline V gene. With 7 bases clipped from V and 0 bases from J, the junction kept 9 bases outside the gene matches. This CDR3 has 15 amino acids. The CDR3 DNA is TGTGCCAGCATTTATAGGGACAGCGGCTCCTACGAGCAGTACTTC. Its protein product is CASIYRDSGSYEQYF.

The sample holds a few counts of this clone. This sequence joins TRBV2 and TRBJ1-5, with TRBD1 matching over 7 bases. V lost 5 bases and J lost 6; bases outside the gene matches: 7. CDR3 size: 14 residues. Germline CDR1 is SNHLY and CDR2 is FYNNEI. In nucleotides, the CDR3 is TGTGCCAGCAGTACCCTACAGGGGACTCAGCCCCAGCATTTT. It translates to CASSTLQGTQPQHF.

The chain carries TRBV4-1 and TRBJ1-2; TRBD1 matches 9 bases. The ends lost 1 base at V and 7 bases at J; junction bases unmatched: 4. From germline, CDR1 is MGHRA and CDR2 YSYEKL. CDR3 length: 14 residues. CDR3 residues: CASSQVGQGGGYTF. CDR3 in DNA: TGCGCCAGCAGCCAAGTGGGACAGGGAGGTGGCTACACCTTC.

V is TRBV10-1 and J is TRBJ2-2; the D is unclear. Per germline, CDR1 WNHNN and CDR2 SYGVQD (reference sequence). The CDR3 consists of 15 residues. V lost 3 bases, J lost 6 bases, and 14 bases lay in between. CDR3 sequence: CASSDPTTLAGELFF. CDR3 coding DNA: TGCGCCAGCAGTGACCCCACGACATTGGCCGGGGAGCTGTTTTTT.

The chain employs TRBV5-5 and TRBJ2-1; 8 nucleotides match TRBD1. V was clipped by 0 bases and J by 5 bases; unmatched bases: 4. There are 15 residues in the CDR3. CDR1 is SGHKS and CDR2 is YYEKEE in the germline V gene (reference sequence). CDR3: CASSLEGTGNNEQFF. For the CDR3, the DNA is TGTGCCAGCAGCTTGGAGGGGACAGGCAACAATGAGCAGTTCTTC. The variable domain in full, with the rest retrieved from reference TRBV5-5 and TRBJ2-1, is DAGVTQSPTHLIKTRGQQVTLRCSPISGHKSVSWYQQVLGQGPQFIFQYYEKEERGRGNFPDRFSARQFPNYSSELNVNALLLGDSALYLCASSLEGTGNNEQFFGPGTRLTVL.

The DNA of the CDR3 is TGTGCCAGCAGCCAAGGGACACCCTTCTACGAGCAGTACTTC. As protein: CASSQGTPFYEQYF. The chain recombines TRBV14 with TRBJ2-7; the D gene is possibly TRBD1 (5 bases). V dropped 1 base and J dropped 3 bases, with 10 bases sitting between them. In germline, CDR1 is SGHDN, CDR2 FVKESK. CDR3 size: 14 residues.

This rearrangement joins TRBV27 to TRBJ2-5; 7 bases line up with TRBD1. From germline, CDR1 is MNHEY and CDR2 SMNVEV (reference sequence). This CDR3 is 15 amino acids long. Trimming removed 5 bases from V and 7 bases from J; junction bases left unmatched: 13. The CDR3: CASSIQGFKLGTQYF. The CDR3 DNA reads as TGTGCCAGCAGTATACAGGGGTTCAAATTGGGGACCCAGTACTTC.

The chain recombines TRBV4-1 with TRBJ1-5; TRBD1 is a possible D gene (6 bases). V lost 0 bases, J lost 5 bases, and 11 bases lay in between. Germline-derived CDR1 and CDR2 are MGHRA and YSYEKL. This CDR3 contains 15 residues. DNA of the CDR3: TGCGCCAGCAGCCAAGATGGGGGGGGCTATCAGCCCCAGCATTTT. This translates into CASSQDGGGYQPQHF.

This clone has just a few counts. The rearrangement uses TRBV5-6 and TRBJ2-5; weak D call: TRBD2 (6 bases). The V end lost 1 base, the J end lost 5 bases, and 15 bases lay between the germline ends. This CDR3 is 15 amino acids long. Germline lookup yields CDR1 SGHDT and CDR2 YYEEEE. CDR3 sequence (DNA): TGTGCCAGCAGCTTGCAGGCCGCGACTAGGGAGACCCAGTACTTC. It translates to CASSLQAATRETQYF.

The chain uses TRBV2 and TRBJ2-1, with 8 bases that match TRBD1. The germline V gene encodes CDR1 SNHLY and CDR2 FYNNEI. V shed 8 bases, J shed 5 bases, and the junction held 5 bases outside the gene matches. CDR3 length equals 13 residues. The CDR3 loop is CASLETGDNEQFF. CDR3 coding DNA: TGTGCCAGCCTCGAGACAGGGGACAATGAGCAGTTCTTC.

V is TRBV15 and J is TRBJ1-2; D remains unclear. The germline gives CDR1 LNHNV, CDR2 YYDKDF (reference sequence). CDR3 length: 15 residues. Trimming shortened V by 0 bases and J by 4 bases, and 12 bases separated the two germline ends. The CDR3 protein is CATSRDRLAVYGYTF. In DNA, the CDR3 is TGTGCCACCAGCAGAGATCGCCTGGCAGTCTATGGCTACACCTTC.

The J gene is TRBJ1-1, the V gene TRBV5-6, with TRBD1 as a possible D gene (5 bases). Germline V CDR1 and CDR2: SGHDT, YYEEEE. The CDR3 runs 13 residues. V was pared by 2 bases and J by 6 bases, with 11 bases between. CDR3 sequence: CASSFWGRPEAFF. CDR3 coding DNA: TGTGCCAGCAGCTTTTGGGGGAGGCCTGAAGCTTTCTTT.

The J gene is TRBJ1-2, the V gene TRBV28, with D uncertain. The CDR3 is 12 residues long. V lost 1 base to trimming and J lost 8 bases, with 8 bases between them. Germline V gene data show CDR1 as MDHEN and CDR2 as SYDVKM. The CDR3 nucleotides read TGTGCCAGCAGTTTATATAGCTTGGGCTACACCTTC. This translates into CASSLYSLGYTF.

The CDR3: CASSSLRSGTDTQYF. The CDR3 DNA sequence: TGTGCCAGCAGCTCCCTGCGGTCGGGCACAGATACGCAGTATTTT. V gene TRBV11-2 combines with J gene TRBJ2-3, with unresolved D. The CDR3 sequence is 15 residues long. V lost 4 bases, J lost 1 base, and 12 bases lay in between. Per the germline V gene, CDR1 is SGHAT and CDR2 is FQNNGV.

The gene calls are TRBV23-1 and TRBJ2-2; 9 positions agree with TRBD1. TRBV23-1 counts as an open reading frame of uncertain function. The CDR3 is 18 residues long. After removal of 2 bases from V and 5 bases from J, the junction contained 12 bases not matched to a gene. The DNA of the CDR3 is TGCGCCAGCAGTCAACCCCCGGGACAGGGTCGAGGAACCGGGGAGCTGTTTTTT. It codes for CASSQPPGQGRGTGELFF.